These T cell receptor beta chains were read from a single sample in a study of CD8+ T cells in alopecia areata. This table comes from immunoSEQ multiplex PCR, and its TCRdb copy is limited to in-frame clones, with some not included. The data hold about 110,000 clones, with 45% to 60% observed a single time. Sequencing input: NKG2D-low CD8+ T cells sorted from blood. The receptors were gathered from a human donor with alopecia areata. The CDR3 runs from the conserved cysteine through the conserved F or W.

TRBV6-5 CASSYGGGTEAFF
TRBV6-1 CASSGGAITGELFF
TRBV14 CASSQERTSYEQYF
TRBV4-1 CASSQQGSGSGGKNIQYF
TRBV11-1 CASSPYPTDSYEQYF
TRBV27 CASSPGGYGYTF
TRBV27 CASSPSPSGNEQFF
TRBV4-1 CASSQQGTANQPQHF
TRBV9 CASSARPGQLSGANVLTF
TRBV4-1 CASSQDRSGDETQYF
TRBV2 CATSRPRDSGNTIYF
TRBV9 CASSVVKAGELFF
TRBV28 CATGTFDSYEQYF
TRBV11-2 CASSLERNNEQFF
TRBV4-1 CASSPAGTSRLPQYF
TRBV27 CASSPWSTDTQYF
TRBV7-9 CASSLGGYGYTF
TRBV4-1 CASSQSVDTQYF
TRBV2 CASQLPLGRNTEAFF
TRBV5-6 CASSFTGNTEAFF